This T cell receptor (beta chain) was sequenced for a study of CD4+ T cells in melanoma (dated by TCRdb to between 2021 and 2024). Describing the broader study: The study investigated neoantigen-specific CD4+ T cells in human melanoma. The study at large found these results: According to the report, neoantigen-specific CD4+ T cells in melanoma displayed diverse differentiation states. Neoantigen-specific CD4+ T cells were reported to be correlated with the function of CD8+ T cells, macrophages and B cells.

Points on this clone: Its antigen remains undetermined. The sample holds no much larger clone one base away, and base qualities are not on file.

The library was built by means of the immunoSEQ multiplex PCR assay. As stored in TCRdb, this immuneACCESS dataset retains in-frame rearrangements with V and J assigned. A fraction of the clones does not appear; measured against another copy, unresolved V genes explain less than half of the discrepancy, and the remainder lacks a known reason. The sample table records 110,000 to 150,000 clones; roughly 91% of these occur just once. The top ten clonotypes cover roughly 1.4% of the sample. The donors were people with melanoma. Sequences LGHNA (CDR1) and YNFKEQ (CDR2) are obtained from the germline V gene. The CDR3 holds 14 amino acids from the cysteine to the phenylalanine. The sequence is cut down to CDR3 DNA, 42 bases in frame from base 1. V is shortened by 4 bases, J by 7 bases, and the region joining them spans 14 bases.

The source of this sequence is a human donor with melanoma. The chain links TRBV4-2 with TRBJ1-3; there is no confident call for the D gene. The CDR3 region: CASSPPGSVNTIYF. In nucleotides, the sequence is TGTGCCAGCAGCCCCCCGGGTTCGGTGAACACCATATATTTT.